These 5 T cell receptor beta chains were sequenced from one sample in a study of post-analysis software for immune sequencing data. The antigens of these receptors remain unknown. Study results and caveats: In patients, TRBV5-6, TRBV5-1 and TRBV20-1 belonged to four or five TRBV segments found more frequently than in controls.

Every TCR beta cDNA library bore unique molecular identifiers. TCRdb reprocessed the PCR reads via MiXCR and lists one record per CDR3 protein. The repertoire holds approximately 770,000 distinct CDR3 sequences, with around 45% as singletons. Sequencing used blood. The receptors come from a girl aged 5-17 years with multiple sclerosis.

V gene TRBV20-1 combines with J gene TRBJ2-5; D is ambiguous. The V end was cut by 0 bases, the J end by 7 bases, with 15 bases between. The CDR3 is made up of 14 amino acids. Germline V gives CDR1 DFQATT, CDR2 SNEGSKA (reference sequence). The CDR3 DNA sequence: TGCAGTGCTAGAGAGAACTACAAAAAAGGGACCCAGTACTTC. It translates to CSARENYKKGTQYF.

Only a few counts were recorded for this clonotype. A clone one base away is much larger, so this may be a read error. The chain joins TRBV28 to TRBJ2-1, with D uncertain. CDR1 MDHEN and CDR2 SYDVKM come from the germline V gene. V dropped 10 bases and J dropped 7 bases, with 14 bases sitting between them. This CDR3 comprises 12 residues. The CDR3 nucleotides are TGTGCCACCTCAAAAATGGGTAATGAGCAGTTCTTC. Amino acid sequence: CATSKMGNEQFF.

The sample holds a few counts of this clonotype. The chain recombines TRBV29-1 with TRBJ2-3; 8 positions agree with TRBD1. Germline-derived CDR1 and CDR2 are SQVTM and ANQGSEA. This CDR3 region has 14 residues. The J segment lost 0 bases and the V segment lost 4 bases, leaving 3 bases of the junction unmatched. The CDR3 nucleotides are TGCAGCGTTGGGACAGGGATCAGCACAGATACGCAGTATTTT. Translating gives CSVGTGISTDTQYF.

The chain recombines TRBV9 with TRBJ2-1, with TRBD2 as a possible D gene (6 bases). Trimming took 2 bases from V and 10 from J, leaving 13 bases between them. This CDR3 spans 13 amino acids. Germline V gene lookup returns CDR1 SGDLS and CDR2 YYNGEE. The CDR3 DNA reads as TGTGCCAGCAGCGTGGAGGGGATGCGGGAGCAGTTCTTC. It yields the protein CASSVEGMREQFF.

V and J are TRBV6-6 and TRBJ1-5, with D uncertain. This CDR3 has 12 residues. V gave up 5 bases and J gave up 3 bases, with 5 bases separating them. CDR1 is MNHNY, CDR2 SVGAGI, per germline (reference sequence). The CDR3 coding sequence is TGTGCCAGCAGTCCCTACAATCAGCCCCAGCATTTT. It codes for CASSPYNQPQHF.